The 5 T cell receptor beta chains listed next were all sequenced from one sample in a study of CXCR3-negative and CXCR3-positive naive CD8 T cells. UMI-labeled TRB cDNA libraries were prepared by 5' RACE. TCRdb re-called the 5' RACE reads, yielding one record per CDR3 amino acid sequence without DNA. The sample includes 45,000 or so distinct CDR3 sequences. Material: memory CD8+ T cells from blood. These receptor sequences come from a human donor in good health. Some clones in this sample may be carry-over from other donors' samples.

The chain carries TRBV12-3 or TRBV12-4 and TRBJ2-1; the TCRdb call, TRBD1, lacks DNA for checking. The CDR3 extends over 19 amino acids. The CDR3 loop reads CASSFPPSGTGSSYNEQFF.

The chain uses TRBV7-9 and TRBJ2-7. The CDR3 runs to 13 residues. Per germline, CDR1 SEHNR and CDR2 FQNEAQ (reference sequence). The CDR3 loop reads CASSSPAAIQQYF.

The chain carries TRBV2 and TRBJ2-7; TCRdb outputs TRBD2, but without DNA this stays unchecked. The germline V gene encodes CDR1 SNHLY and CDR2 FYNNEI. The CDR3 runs 16 residues. This chain's CDR3 is CASSKQGLAGMNEQYF.

This rearrangement joins TRBV28 to TRBJ1-5. Germline CDR1 and CDR2: MDHEN and SYDVKM. The CDR3 totals 13 residues. The CDR3 protein is CASSLSSNQPQHF. The full variable domain, in which reference TRBV28 and TRBJ1-5 provide the parts outside the CDR3, is DVKVTQSSRYLVKRTGEKVFLECVQDMDHENMFWYRQDPGLGLRLIYFSYDVKMKEKGDIPEGYSVSREKKERFSLILESASTNQTSMYLCASSLSSNQPQHFGDGTRLSIL.

This chain connects TRBV5-1 to TRBJ2-7; there is no DNA to check the TCRdb D call of TRBD1. CDR1 SGHRS and CDR2 YFSETQ come from the germline V gene. The CDR3 has 12 residues. CDR3 sequence: CASSSTGFEQYF.